Detailed here is one TCR beta chain. This clonotype was observed a handful of times. Its antigen specificity is not known. Base qualities are not recorded, but no much larger clone differs from it by a single base. This entry belongs to a study of blood T cells in healthy people across ages (dated by TCRdb to 2015 to 2017). Study-level background: Template switching captured roughly one uniquely barcoded TCR beta cDNA molecule per two T cells in model experiments. Age-related changes in TCR beta repertoire diversity were measured in the study by deep sequencing normalized with unique cDNA molecular identifiers. Donors were grouped into four age groups: young (average approximately 15 years), middle-aged (under 40), aged (around 60) and long-lived (roughly 80). To avoid experimental bias, donors of different ages were spread randomly across the sequencing lanes. The study analyzed two additional independent replicas of 1 million unique cDNA reads from the same blood draw for two donors, one aged 18 to 29 and one aged 80 or older.

The donors were about 40 Caucasian individuals from Russia, aged roughly 6 to 95 years, who were systemically healthy. Each donor gave approximately 9.4 milliliters of peripheral blood, drawn into EDTA-treated Vacutainer tubes. Ficoll-Paque density-gradient centrifugation was used to isolate PBMCs, with at least 7 million per sample. Total RNA, at least 5 micrograms per sample, was extracted from PBMCs with Trizol reagent. Naive CD45RAhigh/CD27high T cell percentages were measured by flow cytometry on a PBMC aliquot from every donor. The cysteine opens and the phenylalanine closes a CDR3 of 16 amino acids. Only the CDR3 portion is preserved as DNA: 48 bases, with reading frame beginning at the first base. Trimming leaves V shorter by 5 bases and J shorter by 3 bases, with the junction holding 7 bases beyond the gene matches. The germline V gene provides CDR1 SGHDN and CDR2 FVKESK. Points the paper makes about the study in general: Total diversity estimates from one million sequenced T cells were considered lower bounds and underestimates. Because profiling used bulk unsorted PBMCs, naive and antigen-experienced compartments could not be compared conclusively. As age increased, observed TCR beta diversity per million T cells dropped in a roughly linear way, and a significant reduction was already evident by age about 40. Because donor CMV infection status was unknown, age-related changes in expanded clonotypes were potentially confounded. A strong correlation was found between observed TCR beta diversity and the percentage of naive T cells measured by flow cytometry. Compared with the aged group, the long-lived group had more naive CD4+ T cells, fewer expanded clones and increased TCR diversity, suggesting age selection.

The library relied on 5' RACE. Reads for this sample came from an Illumina HiSeq 2500. The second PCR ran for roughly 6 to 11 cycles and used a J-beta primer mix along with a sample-barcoded 5' primer. A template-switch 5' adaptor carrying 12 random nucleotides introduced a unique molecular identifier onto each TCR beta cDNA molecule. Each sample yielded at least 2.5 million CDR3-containing paired-end reads. First-strand cDNA was synthesized from all RNA with the Mint cDNA synthesis kit, primed by a TRBC-specific oligonucleotide. Following uracil-DNA glycosylase treatment, a first 18-cycle PCR with universal primers M1SS and BC2_uni_R was performed on all cDNA. The authors' analysis ran thus. Each sample was normalized by randomly selecting 1 million high-quality reads, each carrying a distinct molecular identifier. Reads with shared molecular identifiers were discarded instead of being binned into consensus sequences. MiTCR, run with a Q25 quality threshold and the strictest error-elimination algorithm, handled CDR3 identification, clonotype clustering and error correction. Lower-bound total TCR beta diversity was estimated with a nonparametric unseen species model using Euler transformation. TCRdb reprocessed the public reads (quality trimming at Q25 with fastp, clone calling with MiXCR) and kept in-frame beta chains. When rows share a CDR3 protein, they turn into one entry using the most common DNA and genes. The V and J calls were determined by TCRdb, not by the authors. The sample contains approximately 800,000 distinct CDR3 sequences, about 45% of them found a single time. Jointly, the top ten make up around a sixth of the sample.

Here the chain combines TRBV14 and TRBJ2-3; TRBD2 matches 11 bases in the middle. The receptor was derived from an elderly man in good health. The sequenced material came from blood. The CDR3 in this case is CASSDSRLAGTDTQYF. DNA sequence: TGTGCCAGCAGCGATTCTAGACTAGCGGGAACAGATACGCAGTATTTT.